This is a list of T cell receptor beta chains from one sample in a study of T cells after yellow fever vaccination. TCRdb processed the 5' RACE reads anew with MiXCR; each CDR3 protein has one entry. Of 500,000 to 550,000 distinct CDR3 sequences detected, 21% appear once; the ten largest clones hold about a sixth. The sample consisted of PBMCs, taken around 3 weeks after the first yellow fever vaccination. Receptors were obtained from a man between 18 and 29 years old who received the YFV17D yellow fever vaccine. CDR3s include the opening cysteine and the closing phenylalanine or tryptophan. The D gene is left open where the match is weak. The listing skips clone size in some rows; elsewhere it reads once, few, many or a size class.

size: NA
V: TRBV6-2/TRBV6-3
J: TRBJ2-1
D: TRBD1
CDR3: CASGHRTGAYNEQFF
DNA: TGTGCCAGCGGCCATCGGACAGGGGCCTACAATGAGCAGTTCTTC

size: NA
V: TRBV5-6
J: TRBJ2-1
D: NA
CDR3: CASSLLETNEQFF
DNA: TGTGCCAGCAGCTTGTTGGAGACCAATGAGCAGTTCTTC

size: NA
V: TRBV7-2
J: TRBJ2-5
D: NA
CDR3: CASSLSLVRETQYF
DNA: TGTGCCAGCAGCTTGTCCTTAGTCAGGGAGACCCAGTACTTC

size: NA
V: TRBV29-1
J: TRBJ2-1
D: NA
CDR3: CSVEDRYIHEQFF
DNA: TGCAGCGTTGAAGATCGATACATCCATGAGCAGTTCTTC

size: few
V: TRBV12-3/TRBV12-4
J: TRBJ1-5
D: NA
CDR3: CASSLEGSDSQPQHF
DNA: TGTGCCAGCAGTTTAGAAGGCTCTGACAGTCAGCCCCAGCATTTT

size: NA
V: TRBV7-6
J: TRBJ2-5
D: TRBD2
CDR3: CASSWGGRGTKETQYF
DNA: TGTGCCAGCAGCTGGGGAGGGAGGGGAACCAAAGAGACCCAGTACTTC

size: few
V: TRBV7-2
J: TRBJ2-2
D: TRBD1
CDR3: CASRTGGGTGELFF
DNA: TGTGCCAGCCGGACAGGGGGTGGCACCGGGGAGCTGTTTTTT

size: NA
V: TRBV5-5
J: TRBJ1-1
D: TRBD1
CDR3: CASSLERGPEAFF
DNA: TGTGCCAGCAGCTTGGAGAGGGGGCCTGAAGCTTTCTTT

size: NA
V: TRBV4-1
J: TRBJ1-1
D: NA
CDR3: CASSRQGVNAEAFF
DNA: TGCGCCAGCAGCCGCCAAGGGGTTAACGCTGAAGCTTTCTTT

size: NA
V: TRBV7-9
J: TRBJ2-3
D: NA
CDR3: CASSQDSTTDTQYF
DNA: TGTGCCAGCAGCCAGGACAGCACCACAGATACGCAGTATTTT

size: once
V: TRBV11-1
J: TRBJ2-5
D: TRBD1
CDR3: CASSFGTGNQETQYF
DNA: TGTGCCAGCAGCTTTGGGACAGGGAACCAAGAGACCCAGTACTTC

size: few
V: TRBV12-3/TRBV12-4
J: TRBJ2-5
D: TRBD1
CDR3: CASRPGTGEEGETQYF
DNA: TGTGCCAGCAGACCCGGGACAGGGGAGGAAGGGGAGACCCAGTACTTC

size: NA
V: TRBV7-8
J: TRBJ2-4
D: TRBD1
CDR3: CASSLDRERGNIQYF
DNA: TGTGCCAGCAGCCTGGACAGGGAAAGGGGAAACATTCAGTACTTC

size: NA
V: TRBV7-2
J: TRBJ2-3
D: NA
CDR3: CASSLGDYVSDTQYF
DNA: TGTGCCAGCAGCTTAGGCGACTATGTATCAGATACGCAGTATTTT

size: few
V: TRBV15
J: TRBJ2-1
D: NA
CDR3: CATSRAGGSYNEQFF
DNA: TGTGCCACCAGCAGAGCTGGCGGCTCCTACAATGAGCAGTTCTTC

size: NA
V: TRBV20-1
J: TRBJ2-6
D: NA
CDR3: CSALGPSGANVLTF
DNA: TGCAGTGCTCTGGGGCCCTCTGGGGCCAACGTCCTGACTTTC

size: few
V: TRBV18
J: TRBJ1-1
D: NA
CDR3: CASSPQGENTEAFF
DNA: TGTGCCAGCTCACCACAGGGAGAGAACACTGAAGCTTTCTTT

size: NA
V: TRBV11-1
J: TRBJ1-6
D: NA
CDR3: CASSSFRGRTDSPLHF
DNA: TGTGCCAGCAGCTCGTTCCGGGGCAGAACGGATTCACCCCTCCACTTT

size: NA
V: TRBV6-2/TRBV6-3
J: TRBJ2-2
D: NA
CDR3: CASSLRQGKDTGELFF
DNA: TGTGCCAGCAGCTTGAGGCAGGGAAAGGACACCGGGGAGCTGTTTTTT

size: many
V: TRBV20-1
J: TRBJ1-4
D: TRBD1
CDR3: CSARARGVMRSEKLFF
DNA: TGCAGTGCTAGGGCCAGGGGGGTTATGCGAAGTGAAAAACTGTTTTTT

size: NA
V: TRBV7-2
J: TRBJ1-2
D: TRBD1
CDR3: CASSRDRGGYGYTF
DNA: TGTGCCAGCAGCCGCGACAGGGGCGGCTACGGCTACACCTTC

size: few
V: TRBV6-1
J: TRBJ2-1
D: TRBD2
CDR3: CASREGVAGGNEQFF
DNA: TGTGCCAGCCGTGAAGGGGTAGCGGGGGGCAATGAGCAGTTCTTC

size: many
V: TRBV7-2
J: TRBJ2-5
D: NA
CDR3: CASSLAGGGETQYF
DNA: TGTGCCAGCAGCTTAGCAGGGGGAGGAGAGACCCAGTACTTC

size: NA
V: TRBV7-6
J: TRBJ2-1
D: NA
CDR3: CASSLEWGGRGEQFF
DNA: TGTGCCAGCAGCTTAGAGTGGGGGGGCCGAGGTGAGCAGTTCTTC

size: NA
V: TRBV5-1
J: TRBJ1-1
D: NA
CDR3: CASSLGYQAFF
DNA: TGCGCCAGCAGCTTGGGATACCAAGCTTTCTTT

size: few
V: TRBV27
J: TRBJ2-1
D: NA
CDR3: CACRGGEDEQFF
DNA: TGTGCTTGCAGGGGGGGTGAGGATGAGCAGTTCTTC

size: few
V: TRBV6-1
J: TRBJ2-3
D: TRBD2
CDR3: CASRRGGPTDTQYF
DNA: TGTGCCAGCCGGCGCGGGGGGCCGACAGATACGCAGTATTTT

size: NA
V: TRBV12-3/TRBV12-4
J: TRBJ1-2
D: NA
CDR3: CASSSVGQGLNYGYTF
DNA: TGTGCCAGCAGTTCTGTCGGGCAGGGGCTTAACTATGGCTACACCTTC

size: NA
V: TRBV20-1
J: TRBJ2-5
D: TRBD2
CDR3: CSGLRTSGQETQYF
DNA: TGCAGTGGGCTCAGGACTAGCGGACAAGAGACCCAGTACTTC

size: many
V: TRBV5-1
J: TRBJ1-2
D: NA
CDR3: CASSSTGTDLYHGYTF
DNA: TGCGCCAGCAGCTCCACCGGGACGGACCTATACCATGGCTACACCTTC

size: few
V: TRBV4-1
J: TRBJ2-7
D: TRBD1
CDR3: CASSQGAGTGAYEQYF
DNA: TGCGCCAGCAGCCAGGGGGCCGGGACAGGGGCCTACGAGCAGTACTTC

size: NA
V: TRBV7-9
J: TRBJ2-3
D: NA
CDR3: CASSYTQRTTHTQYF
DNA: TGTGCCAGCAGCTACACCCAGCGGACTACACATACGCAGTATTTT

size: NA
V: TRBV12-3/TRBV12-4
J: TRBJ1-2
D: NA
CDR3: CASRGLLSTGYTF
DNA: TGTGCCAGCAGGGGACTTCTAAGCACGGGCTACACCTTC

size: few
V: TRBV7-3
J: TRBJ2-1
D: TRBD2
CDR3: CASSISGGALNEQFF
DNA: TGTGCCAGCAGCATTAGCGGGGGGGCCTTAAATGAGCAGTTCTTC

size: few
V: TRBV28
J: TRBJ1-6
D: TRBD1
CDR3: CASSNPGTGSNSPLHF
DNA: TGTGCCAGCAGCAACCCCGGGACAGGGAGTAATTCACCCCTCCACTTT

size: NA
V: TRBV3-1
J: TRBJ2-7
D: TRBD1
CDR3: CASTKGGTGALYEQYF
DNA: TGTGCCAGCACCAAAGGCGGGACAGGGGCCCTCTACGAGCAGTACTTC

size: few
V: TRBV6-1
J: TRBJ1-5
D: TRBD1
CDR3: CASRRSTGSNQPQHF
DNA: TGTGCCAGCAGGAGATCGACAGGGTCAAATCAGCCCCAGCATTTT

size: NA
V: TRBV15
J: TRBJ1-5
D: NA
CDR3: CATRGAGHNSNQPQHF
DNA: TGTGCCACCAGGGGGGCGGGACACAATAGCAATCAGCCCCAGCATTTT

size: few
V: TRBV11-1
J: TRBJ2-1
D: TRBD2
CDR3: CASVPARSGVNNEQFF
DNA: TGTGCCAGCGTACCCGCGCGGAGCGGGGTAAACAATGAGCAGTTCTTC

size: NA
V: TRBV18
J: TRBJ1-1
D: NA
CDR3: CASSPATEAFF
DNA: TGTGCCAGCTCACCTGCCACTGAAGCTTTCTTT

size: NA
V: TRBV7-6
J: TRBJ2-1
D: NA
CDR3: CASSPSSRNEQFF
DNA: TGTGCCAGCAGCCCGTCCTCTAGGAATGAGCAGTTCTTC